These T cell receptor beta chains were read from a single sample in a study of memory CD4+ T cells and cytomegalovirus serostatus. Sequenced by immunoSEQ multiplex PCR; TCRdb stores in-frame clones only, minus some. The table lists about 40,000 clones, around 75% of them singletons. Sequenced material: memory CD4+ T cells from blood. The receptors here all came from an adult in good health and CMV-seronegative. Both conserved end residues are part of each CDR3. A D gene is named only where the DNA matches it firmly. For some rows the clone size is stated as once, few or many, or as a class when expanded; others skip it.

abundance,v_gene,j_gene,d_gene,CDR3nt,CDR3aa
NA,TRBV7-8,TRBJ2-5,TRBD2,TGTGCCAGCAGCTTATTCTCTGGGACTAGCGGGGGGGCCCAGTACTTC,CASSLFSGTSGGAQYF
NA,TRBV6-1,TRBJ1-5,NA,TGTGCCAGCAGTGAACTTAGGCAGCCCCAGCATTTT,CASSELRQPQHF
NA,TRBV7-9,TRBJ1-1,NA,TGTGCCAGCAGCGTAGTATGGACTGAAGCTTTCTTT,CASSVVWTEAFF
NA,TRBV7-2,TRBJ2-3,NA,TGTGCCAGCAGCTTAAACCGACATAATACGCAGTATTTT,CASSLNRHNTQYF
few,TRBV11-2,TRBJ1-2,TRBD1,TGTGCCAGCAGTTCATACAATCCGGGACAGGGTATAACTCAGGGCTACACCTTC,CASSSYNPGQGITQGYTF
NA,TRBV10-1,TRBJ2-1,NA,TGCGCCAGCACCCAGGTGGAGGGCTCCTATGGTGAGCAGTTCTTC,CASTQVEGSYGEQFF
NA,TRBV29-1,TRBJ2-5,TRBD2,TGCAGCGTTGAGACTAGCGGGGGTGAGACCCAGTACTTC,CSVETSGGETQYF
NA,TRBV5-1,TRBJ2-6,TRBD1,TGCGCCAGCGGGGACAGGTACACCTCTGGGGCCAACGTCCTGACTTTC,CASGDRYTSGANVLTF
NA,TRBV18,TRBJ1-4,NA,TGTGCCAGCTCACCAAGCGGGAACCCAAATGAAAAACTGTTTTTT,CASSPSGNPNEKLFF
NA,TRBV30,TRBJ1-2,NA,TGTGCCTGGAGTGTGGACTCTGACTATGGCTACACCTTC,CAWSVDSDYGYTF
few,TRBV5-4,TRBJ1-1,TRBD1,TGTGCCAGCAGCCCACGACAGGGCGGCGAAGCTTTCTTT,CASSPRQGGEAFF
medium-sized,TRBV19,TRBJ1-2,NA,TGTGCCAGTGAGTTGACAGCCTCCTATGGCTACACCTTC,CASELTASYGYTF
NA,TRBV30,TRBJ1-6,NA,TGTGCCTGGAGTCACCTCAATTCACCCCTCCACTTT,CAWSHLNSPLHF
NA,TRBV11-3,TRBJ2-5,NA,TGTGCCAGCAGCTTAGGACTTCAAGAGACCCAGTACTTC,CASSLGLQETQYF
NA,TRBV4-1,TRBJ2-2,TRBD1,TGCGCCAGCAGCCAAGTGAGGGCAGGGGGTATCGGGGAGCTGTTTTTT,CASSQVRAGGIGELFF
once,TRBV5-5,TRBJ2-7,NA,TGTGCCAGCAGCTTGCTTCCAGGGACCCCCTCCGAGCAGTACTTC,CASSLLPGTPSEQYF
few,TRBV7-9,TRBJ1-5,NA,TGTGCCAGCACCCCTTTGGCCGGGGGGGGATCTAATCAGCCCCAGCATTTT,CASTPLAGGGSNQPQHF
NA,TRBV30,TRBJ1-1,NA,TGTGCCTGGAGCAGAAATCCAGTTGGGGGTACCGCGTTAGCTTTCTTT,CAWSRNPVGGTALAFF
NA,TRBV5-1,TRBJ1-2,NA,TGCGCCAGCAGCTTGGAGGGGCAGAGGTGGGGTGGCTACACCTTC,CASSLEGQRWGGYTF
once,TRBV5-6,TRBJ1-1,NA,TGTGCCAGCAGCTGGAGAGGGCGTAACAATGAAGCTTTCTTT,CASSWRGRNNEAFF
NA,TRBV5-1,TRBJ2-3,NA,TGCGCCAGCAGCTTGGGACTCGCCGAGACAGATACGCAGTATTTT,CASSLGLAETDTQYF
NA,TRBV5-1,TRBJ1-3,NA,TGCGCCAGCAGCTTGCAGGGAACCCCTGGAAACACCATATATTTT,CASSLQGTPGNTIYF
NA,TRBV6-5,TRBJ1-1,TRBD1,TGTGCCATCAGTGGGGACAGGGGCACTGAAGCTTTCTTT,CAISGDRGTEAFF
NA,TRBV28,TRBJ1-2,NA,TGTGCCAGCAGCTCAAAGGGAGGACCTAACTATGGCTACACCTTC,CASSSKGGPNYGYTF
NA,TRBV21-1,TRBJ1-5,NA,TGTGCCAGCAGCAAAGTGAGGGCTAAGACAGATAGCAATCAGCCCCAGCATTTT,CASSKVRAKTDSNQPQHF
NA,TRBV19,TRBJ1-2,NA,TGTGCCAGTTTGACCCCAGATGGCTACACCTTC,CASLTPDGYTF
once,TRBV19,TRBJ2-2,TRBD1,TGTGCCACCTCAGGGGGTTCAAACACCGGGGAGCTGTTTTTT,CATSGGSNTGELFF
NA,TRBV6-6,TRBJ1-1,NA,TGTGCCAGCAGTTACTTGGGACATGCTTTCTTT,CASSYLGHAFF
NA,TRBV5-1,TRBJ2-7,NA,TGCGCCAGCAGCTCGGGACTCTACGAGCAGTACTTC,CASSSGLYEQYF
NA,TRBV6-4,TRBJ1-2,NA,TGTGCCAGCAGCCCCGGGGGTAACTATGGCTACACCTTC,CASSPGGNYGYTF
NA,TRBV4-2,TRBJ2-2,NA,TGTGCCAGCAGCCATCACATGGGCGGGGTGAACACCGGGGAGCTGTTTTTT,CASSHHMGGVNTGELFF
medium-sized,TRBV6-5,TRBJ1-6,NA,TGTGCCAGCCGAGAGCGGGTAGGGCTTTGGTCACCCCTCCACTTT,CASRERVGLWSPLHF
NA,TRBV6-5,TRBJ1-2,NA,TGTGCCAGCAGAGCCTCTTGGTATGGCTACACCTTC,CASRASWYGYTF
NA,TRBV30,TRBJ1-1,NA,TGTGCCTGGAGTGCGGGGTCCGGGGGCGGAGTAGCTTTCTTT,CAWSAGSGGGVAFF
NA,TRBV5-1,TRBJ1-2,TRBD1,TGCGCCAGCAGCCCCGCGGGACAGTACTATGGCTACACCTTC,CASSPAGQYYGYTF
once,TRBV6-1,TRBJ1-1,NA,TGTGCCAGCAGTGGACAGAACACTGAAGCTTTCTTT,CASSGQNTEAFF
NA,TRBV5-1,TRBJ1-1,NA,TGCGCCAGCAGCGCCGGGGGAGGTTGGAACACTGAAGCTTTCTTT,CASSAGGGWNTEAFF
NA,TRBV28,TRBJ2-3,NA,TGTGCCAGCAGTCCCCCCCAAGCGGGTACCACAGATACGCAGTATTTT,CASSPPQAGTTDTQYF
NA,TRBV16,TRBJ1-1,NA,TGTGCCAGCAGCCCCCAGGTACGGGGGAACACTGAAGCTTTCTTT,CASSPQVRGNTEAFF
once,TRBV10-2,TRBJ2-1,TRBD2,TGCGCCAGCACCCCTAGCGGGGGAGTCTATGAGCAGTTCTTC,CASTPSGGVYEQFF
NA,TRBV10-2,TRBJ2-3,TRBD2,TGCGCCAGCAGCCTAGCGGGGGGTAGGCTAGATACGCAGTATTTT,CASSLAGGRLDTQYF
NA,TRBV30,TRBJ1-1,NA,TGTGCCTGGACAACCGCAGCGGGAGTAGGGGAAGCTTTCTTT,CAWTTAAGVGEAFF
NA,TRBV14,TRBJ2-5,NA,TGTGCCAGCAGCCAAAGACGGAACCAAGAGACCCAGTACTTC,CASSQRRNQETQYF
NA,TRBV19,TRBJ1-5,NA,TGTGCCAGTAGCTACCTTCCTTCCGGGGGTGGTAATCAGCCCCAGCATTTT,CASSYLPSGGGNQPQHF